This section outlines one T cell receptor beta chain sequence together with its context. Its antigen is not known. This sample stems from a study of cytomegalovirus exposure and HLA in healthy donors. Findings of the study overall: Overall, about 160 TCR beta chains were annotated as cytomegalovirus-associated.

This table comes from immunoSEQ multiplex PCR, and its TCRdb copy is limited to in-frame clones, with some not included. The sample lists hundreds of thousands of clones, approximately 90% occurring once. Germline lookup yields CDR1 SNHLY and CDR2 FYNNEI. Trimming cost V 2 bases and J 9 bases; bases outside gene matches: 16. This CDR3 has 17 residues. The TCR originated in a woman between 18 and 30 years old in good health and CMV-seronegative. What was sequenced was PBMCs. The genes are TRBV2 and TRBJ2-1, with 7 bases identical to TRBD2. CDR3 region: CASSEWRSGAGRGEQFF. The CDR3 DNA reads as TGTGCCAGCAGTGAATGGAGGAGCGGGGCCGGACGGGGTGAGCAGTTCTTC.